This TCR beta chain was obtained from a study of T cells in Graves' hyperthyroidism and ophthalmopathy. V dropped 9 bases and J dropped 1 base, with 12 bases sitting between them. The CDR3 contains 13 residues. Germline assignment: CDR1 LNHDA and CDR2 SQIVND (reference sequence). In its sample, this clonotype was seen many times. Using RNA transcripts as the source, TCR beta CDR3 regions were amplified. Researchers ran a first-round RT-PCR on the TCR CDR3 using the HTBI primer set. Each CDR3 protein gets one entry after TCRdb re-called the multiplex PCR reads with MiXCR. The repertoire holds 350,000 to 400,000 distinct CDR3 sequences, with approximately 20% as singletons.

The chain employs TRBV19 and TRBJ1-2; D remains unclear. The sequence came from a woman under 30 with Graves' hyperthyroidism. Sequenced sample: blood. As DNA, the CDR3 is TGTGCCAGAGGGTTTATTCTTAACTATGGCTACACCTTC. Amino acid sequence: CARGFILNYGYTF. Full variable domain (remainder filled in from reference TRBV19 and TRBJ1-2): DGGITQSPKYLFRKEGQNVTLSCEQNLNHDAMYWYRQDPGQGLRLIYYSQIVNDFQKGDIAEGYSVSREKKESFPLTVTSAQKNPTAFYLCARGFILNYGYTFGSGTRLTVV.